This TCR beta chain was documented in a study of beta chain features in type 1 diabetes. Study-level findings and limits: Among all four CD4+ subsets, Type 1 diabetes patients had TCRB CDR3s that were moderately but significantly shorter. VDJ junctions from type 1 diabetes patients carried fewer insertions and larger deletions. In comparison with healthy donors, patients had naive, central memory and Treg TCRB repertoires that appeared more similar.

Every isolated RNA sample was fully reverse transcribed, so sequencing captured expressed TCRB transcripts. Profiled with immunoSEQ multiplex PCR; TCRdb holds only in-frame clones, not every one. Counted here are 600,000 or so clones, more than 12% occurring once; the ten biggest clones make up roughly 0.04%. V lost 8 bases to trimming and J lost 1 base, with 17 bases between them. The CDR3 sequence is 15 residues long. Germline lookup yields CDR1 LNHDA and CDR2 SQIVND (reference sequence). For this clone: The target antigen is unknown.

The sample consisted of naive CD4+ T cells from blood. This chain joins TRBV19 and TRBJ2-5, with unresolved D. The receptor comes from a young man with type 1 diabetes. CDR3 region: CASRPRSGSQETQYF. The CDR3 coding sequence is TGTGCCAGTCGCCCGAGAAGTGGTAGCCAAGAGACCCAGTACTTC.